This entry is about one TCR beta chain. The CDR3 has 16 residues. V lost 4 bases to trimming and J lost 5 bases; unmatched junction nucleotides: 8. Germline V lookup: CDR1 SGHDN, CDR2 FVKESK. This specimen belongs to a study of blood T cell repertoires in COVID-19. Only in-frame clones appear in the TCRdb table, and some are missing; sequencing was by immunoSEQ multiplex PCR. This sample has hundreds of thousands of clones, with around 87% found just once. This sequence joins TRBV14 and TRBJ2-2; TRBD1 matches 9 bases. Sequenced material: PBMCs or T cells enriched from blood (not recorded which). This clonotype originated in a man aged 35-49 years in a cohort exposed to, infected with or recovered from COVID-19 (not recorded which). The chain's CDR3 is CASSLVDRGWTGELFF. The CDR3 DNA reads as TGTGCCAGCAGCCTGGTCGACAGGGGGTGGACCGGGGAGCTGTTTTTT.